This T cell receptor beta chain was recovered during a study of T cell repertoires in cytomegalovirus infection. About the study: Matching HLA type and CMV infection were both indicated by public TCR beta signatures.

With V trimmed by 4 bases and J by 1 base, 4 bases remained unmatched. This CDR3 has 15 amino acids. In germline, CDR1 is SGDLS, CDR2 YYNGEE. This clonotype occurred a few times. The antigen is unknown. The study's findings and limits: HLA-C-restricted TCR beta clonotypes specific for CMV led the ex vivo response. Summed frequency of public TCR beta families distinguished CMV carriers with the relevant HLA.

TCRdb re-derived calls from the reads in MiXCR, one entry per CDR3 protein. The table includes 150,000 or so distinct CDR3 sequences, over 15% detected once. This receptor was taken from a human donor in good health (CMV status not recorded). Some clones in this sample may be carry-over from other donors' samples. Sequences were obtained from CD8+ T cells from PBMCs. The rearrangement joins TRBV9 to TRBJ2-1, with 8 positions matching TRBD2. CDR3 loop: CASSLTSVSYNEQFF. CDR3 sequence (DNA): TGTGCCAGCAGCTTGACTAGCGTGTCCTACAATGAGCAGTTCTTC.